This entry is about one T cell receptor beta chain. This entry comes from a study of cytomegalovirus exposure and HLA in healthy donors. Both 60 Vbeta primers and 13 Jbeta primers went into the PCR. Clones were read by immunoSEQ multiplex PCR, and TCRdb kept only the in-frame ones, dropping some. The profile covers 140,000 or so clones, with about 80% appearing a single time and about 1.7% taken by the ten largest. CDR1 and CDR2 (germline): WNHNN, SYGVQD (reference sequence). The CDR3 is made up of 15 amino acids. Trimming removed 4 bases at V and 6 bases at J, with 19 bases between. The sample taken for sequencing was PBMCs. This TCR derives from a man aged 35-49 years in good health and CMV-seronegative. This chain uses TRBV10-1 with TRBJ2-7, with D tentatively TRBD2 (6 bases). In DNA, the CDR3 is TGCGCCAGCAGTGGGTCCGAGACTAGGTGGGGCGAGCAGTACTTC. It translates to CASSGSETRWGEQYF.